Each of the 28 T cell receptor beta chains below was sequenced from the same sample in a study of blood T cell repertoires in COVID-19. Clones were read by immunoSEQ multiplex PCR, and TCRdb kept only the in-frame ones, dropping some. The sample carries 130,000 to 150,000 clones, roughly 88% recorded once. The source material was peripheral blood. Source of these receptors: a man between 60 and 75 years old with active or convalescent COVID-19.

The chain employs TRBV11-2 and TRBJ2-2; D gene unclear. The CDR3 contains 13 residues. Germline V gene lookup returns CDR1 SGHAT and CDR2 FQNNGV. V shed 5 bases and J shed 4 bases, with 8 bases lying between them. CDR3 coding DNA: TGTGCCAGCAGCCTCGTTCTCACCGGGGAGCTGTTTTTT. It specifies CASSLVLTGELFF. Complete variable domain (other parts from reference TRBV11-2 and TRBJ2-2): EAGVAQSPRYKIIEKRQSVAFWCNPISGHATLYWYQQILGQGPKLLIQFQNNGVVDDSQLPKDRFSAERLKGVDSTLKIQPAKLEDSAVYLCASSLVLTGELFFGEGSRLTVL.

The chain links TRBV12-3 or TRBV12-4 to TRBJ1-3; the D gene is possibly TRBD1 (5 bases). The V and J ends lost 8 bases and 7 bases respectively, with 12 bases between them. The CDR3 extends over 12 amino acids. The chain's CDR3 is CASCREENTIYF. CDR3 nucleotides: TGTGCCAGCTGCAGGGAGGAGAACACCATATATTTT.

The V gene is TRBV7-9, the J gene TRBJ1-1; tentative D call: TRBD1 (6 bases). In germline, CDR1 is SEHNR, CDR2 FQNEAQ (reference sequence). The CDR3 covers 15 residues. Trimming left V 5 bases short and J 2 bases short, with 15 bases between. Here the CDR3 DNA reads TGTGCCAGCAGCGCACGGACAGCGCGAAACACTGAAGCTTTCTTT. It encodes CASSARTARNTEAFF.

CDR3 bases: TGTGCCAGCAGCCGAGACACAAACTACGAGCAGTACTTC. This translates into CASSRDTNYEQYF. The rearrangement joins TRBV7-9 to TRBJ2-7; D is unclear. Germline lookup yields CDR1 SEHNR and CDR2 FQNEAQ (reference sequence). The V end lost 5 bases, the J end lost 3 bases, and 11 bases lay between the germline ends. The CDR3 consists of 13 residues.

This chain links TRBV7-8 with TRBJ1-3, with D tentatively TRBD1 (5 bases). The ends were cut back, 6 bases at V and 0 bases at J, with 15 bases in the middle. In germline, CDR1 is SGHVS, CDR2 FQNEAQ. The CDR3 loop spans 16 amino acids. The CDR3 bases are TGTGCCAGCAGTTTTAACGGGGGGGGCTCTGGAAACACCATATATTTT. This translates into CASSFNGGGSGNTIYF.

This clone was seen a handful of times. V is TRBV12-5 and J is TRBJ1-1; possible D gene TRBD1, 6 bases. Looked up from germline, CDR1 is LGHNT and CDR2 is FRNRAP. With 5 bases removed from V and 7 bases from J, the gap between germline ends came to 11 bases. This CDR3 is built from 12 residues. Written as DNA, the CDR3 is TGTGCTAGTGGTCCAACGGGACATGAAGCTTTCTTT. This codes for CASGPTGHEAFF.

The chain has TRBV19 and TRBJ1-6; TRBD1 matches 7 bases. Germline-derived CDR1 and CDR2 are LNHDA and SQIVND (reference sequence). With V trimmed by 4 bases and J by 9 bases, 6 bases remained unmatched. The CDR3 runs to 14 residues. CDR3 in amino acids: CASSTTGFGSPLHF. DNA for the CDR3: TGTGCCAGTAGTACGACAGGGTTTGGTTCACCCCTCCACTTT.

The rearrangement uses TRBV5-1 and TRBJ1-1; perhaps TRBD1 as D (5 bases). Germline V gene lookup returns CDR1 SGHRS and CDR2 YFSETQ. The V end lost 6 bases, the J end lost 2 bases, and 11 bases lay between the germline ends. The CDR3 totals 13 residues. This CDR3 is CASTPQGNTEAFF. CDR3 DNA: TGCGCCAGCACCCCCCAGGGAAACACTGAAGCTTTCTTT.

The V call is TRBV12-3 or TRBV12-4, the J call TRBJ2-7, with D unclear. The germline V and J ends were trimmed by 6 bases and 8 bases, with 14 bases remaining between them. CDR3 length: 12 residues. The CDR3 nucleotides are TGTGCCAGCAGCCTAGAGGCCAAGCAGCAGTACTTC. Its protein is CASSLEAKQQYF.

The sample holds a few counts of this clone. This chain uses TRBV13 with TRBJ1-3, with a weak D call TRBD1 (6 bases). Germline values: CDR1 PRHDT, CDR2 FYEKMQ (reference sequence). This CDR3 has 15 residues. Between the trimmed V and J ends, which lost 3 bases and 0 bases, there was a span of 9 bases. Here the CDR3 DNA reads TGTGCCAGCAGCTTCCGGACAGCCTCTGGAAACACCATATATTTT. Translation: CASSFRTASGNTIYF.

The sample holds a few counts of this clone. This chain links TRBV18 with TRBJ1-5, with no clear D. Trimming cost V 3 bases and J 0 bases, with 3 bases left between them. Germline CDR1 reads KGHSH; CDR2 reads LQKENI. This CDR3 is built from 13 residues. This CDR3 reads CASSPSSNQPQHF. The DNA for the CDR3 is TGTGCCAGCTCACCTAGTAGCAATCAGCCCCAGCATTTT.

J is TRBJ1-5 and V is TRBV30; 9 bases map to TRBD1. V trimming: 2 bases; J trimming: 0 bases; junction bases outside the gene matches: 2. CDR3 length: 15 residues. Germline V gives CDR1 GTSNPN, CDR2 SVGIG (reference sequence). This CDR3 is CAWSTGGYSNQPQHF. DNA for the CDR3: TGTGCCTGGAGTACAGGGGGCTATAGCAATCAGCCCCAGCATTTT.

The V call is TRBV21-1, the J call TRBJ1-1; no DNA check was done on the table's D call, TRBD1. TRBV21-1 represents a pseudogene. This CDR3 has 15 amino acids. The DNA for the CDR3 is TGTGCCAGCAGCAAAAGACCCAGGGGGCCCACTGAAGCTTTCTTT. Amino acid sequence: CASSKRPRGPTEAFF.

The chain carries TRBV28 and TRBJ2-3, with 11 bases that match TRBD2. V trimming: 5 bases; J trimming: 4 bases; junction bases outside the gene matches: 5. The CDR3 runs 15 residues. Germline lookup yields CDR1 MDHEN and CDR2 SYDVKM. The CDR3 region has the DNA TGTGCCAGCAGTCGGCTAGCGGGAGGCCCAGATACGCAGTATTTT. This translates into CASSRLAGGPDTQYF.

The CDR3 reads CASSHVRDRDNSPLHF. The DNA of the CDR3 is TGTGCCAGCTCACACGTCCGGGACAGAGATAATTCACCCCTCCACTTT. The chain combines TRBV18 with TRBJ1-6; 7 bases are shared with TRBD1. The CDR3 consists of 16 residues. Germline loops: CDR1 KGHSH, CDR2 LQKENI. Losses at the gene ends were 4 bases for V and 5 bases for J; bases not matched to a gene: 8.

This chain connects TRBV9 to TRBJ1-2; TRBD1 is a possible D gene (5 bases). This CDR3 has 16 residues. V was trimmed by 0 bases and J by 7 bases, leaving 19 bases between them. The germline V gene encodes CDR1 SGDLS and CDR2 YYNGEE. This chain's CDR3 is CASSVGRDSPSPGYTF. DNA of the CDR3: TGTGCCAGCAGCGTAGGTCGCGACAGTCCCTCCCCTGGCTACACCTTC.

The chain uses TRBV30 and TRBJ2-5; no firm D call. CDR1 GTSNPN and CDR2 SVGIG come from the germline V gene (reference sequence). The CDR3 spans 13 residues. Between the trimmed V and J ends, which lost 3 bases and 7 bases, there was a span of 15 bases. CDR3 sequence reads: CAWRLQELGTQYF. The CDR3 region has the DNA TGTGCCTGGAGACTTCAGGAATTGGGGACCCAGTACTTC.

The chain combines TRBV29-1 with TRBJ1-1, with 8 bases lining up with TRBD1. J was trimmed by 5 bases and V by 5 bases; bases with no gene match: 10. Germline CDR1 SQVTM, CDR2 ANQGSEA. The CDR3 consists of 14 residues. The CDR3 DNA is TGCAGCGTTACTACAGGGGGTCGGTATACTGAAGCTTTCTTT. Translated, it gives CSVTTGGRYTEAFF.

The chain carries TRBV6-5 and TRBJ2-1, with a tentative D call TRBD1 (5 bases). Germline CDR1 reads MNHEY; CDR2 reads SVGAGI. This CDR3 is built from 13 residues. V gave up 2 bases and J gave up 6 bases, with 8 bases separating them. CDR3 amino acids: CASSYRQGNEQFF. CDR3 coding DNA: TGTGCCAGCAGTTACCGGCAGGGCAATGAGCAGTTCTTC.

V gene TRBV12-5 combines with J gene TRBJ1-1, with D perhaps TRBD1 (5 bases). Germline loops: CDR1 LGHNT, CDR2 FRNRAP. V gave up 9 bases and J gave up 5 bases, with 13 bases separating them. The CDR3 length is 12 residues. The chain's CDR3 is CASKGLMTEAFF. The CDR3 bases are TGTGCTAGCAAGGGGTTGATGACTGAAGCTTTCTTT.

The genes are TRBV4-1 and TRBJ1-6; no clear D gene. Germline V gene lookup returns CDR1 MGHRA and CDR2 YSYEKL. CDR3 size: 13 residues. V was cut by 0 bases and J by 9 bases, with 6 bases left in between. The CDR3 bases are TGCGCCAGCAGCCAAGATAGTTTTTCACCCCTCCACTTT. It is translated as CASSQDSFSPLHF.

J is TRBJ2-1 and V is TRBV2; 7 nucleotides match TRBD2. Germline V gene data show CDR1 as SNHLY and CDR2 as FYNNEI. J gave up 4 bases and V 7 bases, and 7 bases lay outside the gene matches. This CDR3 region has 14 residues. The CDR3 reads CASKFRGVYNEQFF. CDR3 in DNA: TGTGCCAGCAAATTCCGGGGGGTATACAATGAGCAGTTCTTC.

V is TRBV11-3 and J is TRBJ1-1; TRBD1 matches at 7 bases. The CDR3 covers 16 residues. V shed 2 bases, J shed 4 bases, and the junction held 10 bases outside the gene matches. Germline loops: CDR1 SGHNT, CDR2 YENEEA. The CDR3 sequence: CASSLSRAGGSTEAFF. Written as DNA, the CDR3 is TGTGCCAGCAGCTTATCCAGGGCAGGGGGGAGCACTGAAGCTTTCTTT.

V usage is TRBV13 and J usage is TRBJ2-3; 7 bases line up with TRBD2. V was clipped by 4 bases and J by 2 bases; unmatched bases: 3. CDR3 size: 14 residues. Germline V CDR1 and CDR2: PRHDT, FYEKMQ (reference sequence). In DNA, the CDR3 is TGTGCCAGCAGCTCCCTAGCGGCCACAGATACGCAGTATTTT. It encodes CASSSLAATDTQYF.

This chain connects TRBV5-1 to TRBJ2-6; tentatively, D is TRBD2 (6 bases). V was cut by 1 base and J by 1 base, with 9 bases left in between. The CDR3 extends over 16 amino acids. In germline, CDR1 is SGHRS, CDR2 YFSETQ. This CDR3 is CASSLSGRSGANVLTF. CDR3 in DNA: TGCGCCAGCAGCTTGTCCGGGAGATCTGGGGCCAACGTCCTGACTTTC.

This clone was seen a handful of times. This CDR3 is CASSYSGGHNYGYTF. The CDR3 region has the DNA TGTGCCAGCAGCTACTCAGGGGGACATAACTATGGCTACACCTTC. The rearrangement links TRBV7-9 to TRBJ1-2; TRBD1 aligns across 7 bases. Germline CDR1 and CDR2: SEHNR and FQNEAQ (reference sequence). Trimming took 4 bases from V and 1 from J; bases not matched to a gene: 6. This CDR3 contains 15 residues.

This chain uses TRBV5-1 with TRBJ2-5; D is possibly TRBD1 (6 bases). CDR3 length: 15 amino acids. Trimming cost V 4 bases and J 5 bases, with 18 bases left between them. CDR1 is SGHRS and CDR2 is YFSETQ in the germline V gene. CDR3 sequence reads: CASSSQPGDVETQYF. As DNA, the CDR3 is TGCGCCAGCAGCAGCCAACCAGGGGACGTGGAGACCCAGTACTTC.

The chain joins TRBV7-2 to TRBJ1-3; D perhaps matches TRBD1 (6 bases). Germline CDR1 and CDR2: SGHTA and FQGNSA. This CDR3 is built from 17 residues. Trimming pared 5 bases from V and 0 bases from J, leaving 17 bases between. The DNA of the CDR3 is TGTGCCAGCAGCACCGGACAGAGGACCAGCTCTGGAAACACCATATATTTT. Translation: CASSTGQRTSSGNTIYF. Using reference TRBV7-2 and TRBJ1-3 for the parts outside the CDR3, the full variable domain is GAGVSQSPSNKVTEKGKDVELRCDPISGHTALYWYRQSLGQGLEFLIYFQGNSAPDKSGLPSDRFSAERTGGSVSTLTIQRTQQEDSAVYLCASSTGQRTSSGNTIYFGEGSWLTVV.